Below are 32 T cell receptor beta chains sequenced from a single sample in a study of T cells in tuberculosis. This table comes from immunoSEQ multiplex PCR, and its TCRdb copy is limited to in-frame clones, with some not included. The sample has about 25,000 clones; less than 97% are singletons. Sample: PBMCs. These TCRs come from a donor between 10 and 35 years old with latent tuberculosis or without tuberculosis infection.

The genes are TRBV5-1 and TRBJ1-4, with TRBD1 identical over 7 bases. Per germline, CDR1 SGHRS and CDR2 YFSETQ. The CDR3 sequence is 16 residues long. Trimming removed 0 bases from V and 6 bases from J; junction bases left unmatched: 8. CDR3 sequence (DNA): TGCGCCAGCAGCTTGGGGGAAGGGGGCACTGATGAAAAACTGTTTTTT. Translating gives CASSLGEGGTDEKLFF.

This chain joins TRBV10-3 and TRBJ2-7, with TRBD1 as a possible D gene (6 bases). The CDR3 loop spans 16 amino acids. Between the trimmed V and J ends, which lost 0 bases and 3 bases, there was a span of 15 bases. CDR1 ENHRY and CDR2 SYGVKD come from the germline V gene. This chain's CDR3 is CAISESPTGISYEQYF. The CDR3 coding sequence is TGTGCCATCAGTGAGTCACCAACAGGGATAAGCTACGAGCAGTACTTC.

The rearrangement joins TRBV4-1 to TRBJ1-2; 8 bases match TRBD1. CDR1 is MGHRA, CDR2 YSYEKL, per germline. This CDR3 spans 16 amino acids. V shed 3 bases and J 4 bases; nucleotides not matched to a gene: 10. CDR3 coding DNA: TGCGCCAGCAGCCAGTCCGAGACAGGGGCCTCCTATGGCTACACCTTC. Its protein product is CASSQSETGASYGYTF.

V and J are TRBV5-1 and TRBJ1-1; 8 positions agree with TRBD1. The CDR3 has 16 amino acids. Germline values: CDR1 SGHRS, CDR2 YFSETQ. The trim removed 4 bases at V and 1 base at J, leaving 9 bases unmatched. The DNA of the CDR3 is TGCGCCAGCAGCCCTACAGGGGGTAAGGAGAACACTGAAGCTTTCTTT. Translation gives CASSPTGGKENTEAFF.

Here the CDR3 DNA reads TGTGCCAGCAGCAGTCCGGGACAGCTCACAGATACGCAGTATTTT. As protein: CASSSPGQLTDTQYF. This chain uses TRBV25-1 with TRBJ2-3; 7 nucleotides agree with TRBD1. The CDR3 runs to 15 residues. V gave up 6 bases and J gave up 2 bases; unmatched junction bases: 8. Germline lookup yields CDR1 MGHDK and CDR2 SYGVNS.

The chain joins TRBV19 to TRBJ2-7; 9 nucleotides agree with TRBD1. The CDR3 is 13 residues long. V lost 6 bases, J lost 5 bases, and 5 bases stayed unmatched. Looked up from germline, CDR1 is LNHDA and CDR2 is SQIVND (reference sequence). CDR3 residues: CASSPTGGDEQYF. The CDR3 nucleotides are TGTGCCAGTAGCCCGACAGGGGGTGACGAGCAGTACTTC.

The chain has TRBV27 and TRBJ1-5, with a weak D call TRBD1 (6 bases). V lost 6 bases, J lost 7 bases, and 16 bases lay in between. The CDR3 runs to 14 residues. Germline V CDR1 and CDR2: MNHEY, SMNVEV (reference sequence). The CDR3 nucleotides are TGTGCCAGCAGGCTGCAGGGGCAAGCGCAGCCCCAGCATTTT. Translation gives CASRLQGQAQPQHF.

The rearrangement joins TRBV6-5 to TRBJ2-3; D gene ambiguous. V lost 0 bases and J 0 bases, leaving 4 bases between the germline ends. This CDR3 has 14 residues. CDR1 MNHEY and CDR2 SVGAGI come from the germline V gene. The CDR3 loop reads CASSYSGSTDTQYF. The CDR3, as DNA: TGTGCCAGCAGTTACTCTGGCAGCACAGATACGCAGTATTTT.

The genes are TRBV6-5 and TRBJ2-3; 7 nucleotides agree with TRBD1. The junction had 6 bases not matched to a gene; V was cut back by 11 bases and J by 4 bases. Germline assignment: CDR1 MNHEY and CDR2 SVGAGI. There are 12 residues in the CDR3. Written as DNA, the CDR3 is TGTGCCGTACGAGGGACAGCAGATACGCAGTATTTT. Residues: CAVRGTADTQYF.

The gene calls are TRBV4-1 and TRBJ1-2; a weak D match, TRBD1 (5 bases). The CDR3 covers 18 residues. The V end was cut by 1 base, the J end by 3 bases, with 21 bases between. Germline V gene data show CDR1 as MGHRA and CDR2 as YSYEKL. The CDR3 nucleotides are TGCGCCAGCAGCCAAGGCCCTCGGATGCGTAGGGGTTACTATGGCTACACCTTC. The encoded protein is CASSQGPRMRRGYYGYTF.

The chain uses TRBV6-1 and TRBJ2-1; 7 bases map to TRBD2. Unmatched junction bases numbered 6, after V lost 7 bases and J lost 9 bases. CDR1 is MNHNS and CDR2 is SASEGT in the germline V gene. The CDR3 length is 12 residues. The CDR3 region is CASTLGRGEQFF. CDR3 coding DNA: TGTGCCAGCACGCTGGGGAGGGGTGAGCAGTTCTTC.

This clone was found once. This rearrangement joins TRBV12-5 to TRBJ1-3, with D hard to call. Trimming took off 0 bases at V and 2 bases at J, with 5 bases between the two ends. The germline gives CDR1 LGHNT, CDR2 FRNRAP. The CDR3 totals 14 residues. The DNA for the CDR3 is TGTGCTAGTGGTTTGGTGTCCACTGGAAACACCATATATTTT. It translates to CASGLVSTGNTIYF.

This chain uses TRBV6-4 with TRBJ1-1; D is possibly TRBD1 (5 bases). V lost 4 bases and J lost 6, with 15 bases in between. The CDR3 totals 14 residues. Germline assignment: CDR1 MRHNA and CDR2 SNTAGT. Written as DNA, the CDR3 is TGTGCCAGCAGTGCTCAGGGTTCGGGCGCTGAAGCTTTCTTT. This translates into CASSAQGSGAEAFF.

This rearrangement joins TRBV5-1 to TRBJ2-6; D not resolved. The CDR3 extends over 15 amino acids. The V end lost 2 bases, the J end lost 1 base, and 7 bases lay between the germline ends. CDR1 and CDR2 (germline): SGHRS, YFSETQ. CDR3 bases: TGCGCCAGCAGCTTTGGGCCTTCTGGGGCCAACGTCCTGACTTTC. As protein: CASSFGPSGANVLTF.

The V gene is TRBV6-6, the J gene TRBJ1-5, with 8 bases identical to TRBD1. Trimming took 0 bases from V and 1 from J; bases not matched to a gene: 2. The V gene's germline CDR1 is MNHNY and CDR2 SVGAGI (reference sequence). The CDR3 has 16 amino acids. CDR3: CASSYSDRESNQPQHF. For the CDR3, the DNA is TGTGCCAGCAGTTACTCGGACAGGGAGAGCAATCAGCCCCAGCATTTT.

The rearrangement uses TRBV30 and TRBJ2-3, with TRBD2 identical over 15 bases. The ends lost 2 bases at V and 7 bases at J; junction bases unmatched: 7. The germline gives CDR1 GTSNPN, CDR2 SVGIG (reference sequence). The length of the CDR3 is 16 residues. The DNA of the CDR3 is TGTGCCTGGAGTACAGGACTAGCGGGGGGGCCAAATACGCAGTATTTT. Encoded protein: CAWSTGLAGGPNTQYF.

The rearrangement links TRBV10-1 to TRBJ2-7; a possible D gene is TRBD1 (6 bases). Germline CDR1 is WNHNN and CDR2 is SYGVQD (reference sequence). The CDR3 is 13 amino acids. The V end was cut by 6 bases, the J end by 5 bases, with 14 bases between. Here the CDR3 reads CASSRDTADEQYF. CDR3 coding DNA: TGCGCCAGCAGCCGGGACACGGCAGACGAGCAGTACTTC.

The V gene is TRBV5-4, the J gene TRBJ1-6; weak D call: TRBD1 (6 bases). Germline CDR1 SGHNT, CDR2 YYREEE (reference sequence). V was pared by 4 bases and J by 9 bases, with 17 bases between. There are 15 residues in the CDR3. CDR3 protein: CASSVRGLFVSPLHF. CDR3 sequence (DNA): TGTGCCAGCAGCGTCAGGGGATTGTTCGTTTCACCCCTCCACTTT.

V and J are TRBV6-5 and TRBJ2-7; D is possibly TRBD1 (5 bases). Germline V CDR1 and CDR2: MNHEY, SVGAGI. Trimming shortened V by 4 bases and J by 0 bases, and 16 bases separated the two germline ends. The CDR3 length is 16 residues. CDR3 region: CASSSLDRVYSYEQYF. In DNA form, the CDR3 reads TGTGCCAGCAGTTCCCTAGACAGAGTCTACTCCTACGAGCAGTACTTC.

This chain connects TRBV19 to TRBJ1-2, with D uncertain. The CDR3 is 11 amino acids. Looked up from germline, CDR1 is LNHDA and CDR2 is SQIVND (reference sequence). V was trimmed by 9 bases and J by 7 bases, leaving 12 bases between them. The CDR3 region is CASNSLIGYTF. In DNA, the CDR3 is TGTGCCAGCAACTCCCTCATTGGCTACACCTTC.

The chain couples TRBV9 to TRBJ1-2, with D perhaps matching TRBD1 (6 bases). Germline CDR1 SGDLS, CDR2 YYNGEE. V lost 4 bases, J lost 7 bases, and 14 bases lay in between. The CDR3 spans 13 residues. The CDR3, as DNA: TGTGCCAGCAGCCCGGAAACAGGGCCTGGCTACACCTTC. Amino acid sequence: CASSPETGPGYTF.

This clone was observed once. The CDR3 here is CAISEESIFSGNTIYF. CDR3 in DNA: TGTGCCATCAGTGAGGAATCTATATTCTCTGGAAACACCATATATTTT. This chain links TRBV10-3 with TRBJ1-3; D is unclear. CDR1 ENHRY and CDR2 SYGVKD come from the germline V gene. This CDR3 is 16 amino acids long. V shed 2 bases and J shed 0 bases, with 11 bases lying between them.

The rearrangement uses TRBV30 and TRBJ2-3; 9 nucleotides align to TRBD2. Losses at the gene ends were 5 bases for V and 4 bases for J; bases not matched to a gene: 7. There are 14 residues in the CDR3. Germline V CDR1 and CDR2: GTSNPN, SVGIG (reference sequence). The CDR3 loop is CAWGHGGGADTQYF. The CDR3 region has the DNA TGTGCCTGGGGTCATGGCGGGGGGGCAGATACGCAGTATTTT. Together with reference TRBV30 and TRBJ2-3, the CDR3 gives the full variable domain: SQTIHQWPATLVQPVGSPLSLECTVEGTSNPNLYWYRQAAGRGLQLLFYSVGIGQISSEVPQNLSASRPQDRQFILSSKKLLLSDSGFYLCAWGHGGGADTQYFGPGTRLTVL.

This sequence joins TRBV30 and TRBJ2-3; the D is unclear. The CDR3 contains 15 residues. Germline assignment: CDR1 GTSNPN and CDR2 SVGIG (reference sequence). The V end lost 4 bases, the J end lost 2 bases, and 16 bases lay between the germline ends. The CDR3 DNA follows: TGTGCCTGGACTCCCAGCCTAGGTCCCACAGATACGCAGTATTTT. Amino acids: CAWTPSLGPTDTQYF.

The chain has TRBV2 and TRBJ1-5; the D is unclear. Germline V lookup: CDR1 SNHLY, CDR2 FYNNEI. The CDR3 length is 16 residues. Trimming removed 6 bases from V and 0 bases from J, with 15 bases in between. The CDR3 sequence: CASSHFLLDSNQPQHF. The CDR3, as DNA: TGTGCCAGCAGCCACTTTCTCCTTGATAGCAATCAGCCCCAGCATTTT.

The chain carries TRBV6-5 and TRBJ1-2, with 9 bases fitting TRBD1. In germline, CDR1 is MNHEY, CDR2 SVGAGI. The CDR3 length is 13 residues. After removal of 6 bases from V and 10 bases from J, the junction contained 9 bases not matched to a gene. The CDR3 loop is CASSLDRGTDYTF. CDR3 DNA: TGTGCCAGCAGCCTTGACAGGGGGACCGACTACACCTTC.

This clone was found once. The chain carries TRBV19 and TRBJ2-7, with 8 bases identical to TRBD2. CDR1 is LNHDA and CDR2 is SQIVND in the germline V gene (reference sequence). V lost 0 bases to trimming and J lost 4 bases; unmatched junction nucleotides: 5. This CDR3 comprises 15 residues. DNA of the CDR3: TGTGCCAGTAGTATAGAGGGGCCTAGCGGGTACGAGCAGTACTTC. Translating gives CASSIEGPSGYEQYF.

The chain links TRBV4-2 to TRBJ2-3, with TRBD1 as a possible D gene (6 bases). The CDR3 contains 14 residues. Trimming took 3 bases from V and 6 from J, leaving 13 bases between them. CDR1 and CDR2 from the germline V gene are LGHNA and YNFKEQ. The CDR3, as DNA: TGTGCCAGCAGCCAGGTCACAGGGACCGATACGCAGTATTTT. It specifies CASSQVTGTDTQYF.

V usage is TRBV2 and J usage is TRBJ2-5, with 7 bases matching TRBD1. Germline V gene lookup returns CDR1 SNHLY and CDR2 FYNNEI. The CDR3 loop spans 12 amino acids. V shed 5 bases and J 5 bases; nucleotides not matched to a gene: 2. The CDR3 region is CASSTGAETQYF. CDR3 DNA: TGTGCCAGCAGTACAGGGGCGGAGACCCAGTACTTC.

V and J are TRBV2 and TRBJ1-1; weak D call: TRBD1 (5 bases). Germline V lookup: CDR1 SNHLY, CDR2 FYNNEI. This CDR3 comprises 13 residues. V lost 11 bases to trimming and J lost 5 bases, with 18 bases between them. The CDR3 coding sequence is TGTGCCGCAAAGACAGAAAGCCAAACTGAAGCTTTCTTT. It yields the protein CAAKTESQTEAFF.

The V and J genes are TRBV18 and TRBJ1-2; 8 nucleotides match TRBD1. This CDR3 region has 19 residues. With V trimmed by 5 bases and J by 4 bases, 21 bases remained unmatched. Germline lookup yields CDR1 KGHSH and CDR2 LQKENI. This CDR3 is CASSTRQGNKREVGYGYTF. The CDR3 DNA reads as TGTGCCAGCTCAACCCGACAGGGGAACAAGAGGGAAGTCGGCTATGGCTACACCTTC.

V usage is TRBV6-1 and J usage is TRBJ2-7; D is possibly TRBD1 (5 bases). V lost 0 bases to trimming and J lost 4 bases, with 10 bases between them. The germline gives CDR1 MNHNS, CDR2 SASEGT. The CDR3 extends over 14 amino acids. The chain's CDR3 is CASSEAQGQYEQYF. The CDR3 region has the DNA TGTGCCAGCAGTGAAGCGCAGGGCCAGTACGAGCAGTACTTC.